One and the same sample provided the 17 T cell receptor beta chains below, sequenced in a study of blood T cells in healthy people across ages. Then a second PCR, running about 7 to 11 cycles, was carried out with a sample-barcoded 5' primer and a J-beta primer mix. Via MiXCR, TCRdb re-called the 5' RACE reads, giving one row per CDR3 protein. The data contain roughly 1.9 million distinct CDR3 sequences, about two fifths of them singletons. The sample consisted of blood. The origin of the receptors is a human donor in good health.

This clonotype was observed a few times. The CDR3 DNA sequence: TGTGCCAGCAGCTTAGGCTTGTTAGGAAGGGAGTTAGAGACCCAGTACTTC. It codes for CASSLGLLGRELETQYF. The gene calls are TRBV7-2 and TRBJ2-5; possible D gene TRBD2, 5 bases. The CDR3 sequence is 17 residues long. Germline V gene lookup returns CDR1 SGHTA and CDR2 FQGNSA. Trimming took 1 base from V and 4 from J, leaving 19 bases between them. The entire variable domain, with the rest obtained from reference TRBV7-2 and TRBJ2-5, is as follows: GAGVSQSPSNKVTEKGKDVELRCDPISGHTALYWYRQSLGQGLEFLIYFQGNSAPDKSGLPSDRFSAERTGGSVSTLTIQRTQQEDSAVYLCASSLGLLGRELETQYFGPGTRLLVL.

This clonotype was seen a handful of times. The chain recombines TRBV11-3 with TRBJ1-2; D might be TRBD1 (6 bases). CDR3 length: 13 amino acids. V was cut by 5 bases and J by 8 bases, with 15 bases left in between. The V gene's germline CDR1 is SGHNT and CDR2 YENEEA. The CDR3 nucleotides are TGTGCCAGCAGCCCCACTTGGACAGCGGGCTACACCTTC. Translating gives CASSPTWTAGYTF.

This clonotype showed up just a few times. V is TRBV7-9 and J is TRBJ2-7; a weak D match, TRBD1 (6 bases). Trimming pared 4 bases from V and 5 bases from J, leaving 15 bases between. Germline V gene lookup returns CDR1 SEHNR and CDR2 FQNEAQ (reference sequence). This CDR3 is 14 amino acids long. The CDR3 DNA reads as TGTGCCAGCAGCTATGGACAGAGCTCTGACGAGCAGTACTTC. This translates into CASSYGQSSDEQYF. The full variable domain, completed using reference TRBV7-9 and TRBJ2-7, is DTGVSQNPRHKITKRGQNVTFRCDPISEHNRLYWYRQTLGQGPEFLTYFQNEAQLEKSRLLSDRFSAERPKGSFSTLEIQRTEQGDSAMYLCASSYGQSSDEQYFGPGTRLTVT.

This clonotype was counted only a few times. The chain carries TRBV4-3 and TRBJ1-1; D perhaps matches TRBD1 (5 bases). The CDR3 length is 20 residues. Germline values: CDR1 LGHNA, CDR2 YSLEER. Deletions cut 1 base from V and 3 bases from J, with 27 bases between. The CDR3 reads CASSQVSGSGGYTGDTEAFF. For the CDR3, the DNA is TGCGCCAGCAGCCAAGTTAGTGGTTCCGGGGGGTATACCGGGGACACTGAAGCTTTCTTT.

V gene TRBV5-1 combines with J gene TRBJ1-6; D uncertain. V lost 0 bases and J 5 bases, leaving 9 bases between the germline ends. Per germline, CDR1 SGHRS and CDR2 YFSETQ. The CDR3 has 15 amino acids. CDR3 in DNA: TGCGCCAGCAGCTTGGGATGGGCTAATAATTCACCCCTCCACTTT. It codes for CASSLGWANNSPLHF.

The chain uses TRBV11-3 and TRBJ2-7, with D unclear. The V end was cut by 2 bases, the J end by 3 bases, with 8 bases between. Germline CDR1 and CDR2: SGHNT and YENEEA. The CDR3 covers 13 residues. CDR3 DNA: TGTGCCAGCAGCTTATTAGGACGCTACGAGCAGTACTTC. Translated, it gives CASSLLGRYEQYF.

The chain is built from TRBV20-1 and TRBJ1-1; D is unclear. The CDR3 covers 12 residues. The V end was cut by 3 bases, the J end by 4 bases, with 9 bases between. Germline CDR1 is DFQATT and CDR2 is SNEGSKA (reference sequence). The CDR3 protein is CSASVISTEAFF. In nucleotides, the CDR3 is TGCAGTGCTAGTGTAATCTCCACTGAAGCTTTCTTT.

The CDR3 loop reads CASSLTAWTSNEQFF. The CDR3 DNA sequence: TGTGCCAGCAGCTTAACGGCCTGGACTAGCAATGAGCAGTTCTTC. The chain is built from TRBV7-3 and TRBJ2-1, with 7 bases lining up with TRBD2. The length of the CDR3 is 15 residues. Unmatched junction bases numbered 5, after V lost 0 bases and J lost 6 bases. The germline gives CDR1 SGHTA, CDR2 FQGTGA.

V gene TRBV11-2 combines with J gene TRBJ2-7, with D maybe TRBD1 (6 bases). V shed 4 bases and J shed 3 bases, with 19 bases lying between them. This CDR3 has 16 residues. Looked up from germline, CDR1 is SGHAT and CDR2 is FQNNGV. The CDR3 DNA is TGTGCCAGCAGCTCCCGGGGCCAGGGGACCCACTACGAGCAGTACTTC. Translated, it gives CASSSRGQGTHYEQYF.

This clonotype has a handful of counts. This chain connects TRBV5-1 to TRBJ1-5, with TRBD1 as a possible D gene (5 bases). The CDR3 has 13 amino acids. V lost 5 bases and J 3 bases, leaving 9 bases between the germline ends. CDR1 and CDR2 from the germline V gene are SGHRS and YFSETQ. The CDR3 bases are TGCGCCAGCAGAGACAGTTACAATCAGCCCCAGCATTTT. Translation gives CASRDSYNQPQHF.

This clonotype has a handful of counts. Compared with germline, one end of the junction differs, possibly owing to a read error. The CDR3 here is CAGSLEGSETQYF. The CDR3 DNA sequence: TGCGCCGGCAGCTTGGAGGGTTCGGAGACCCAGTACTTC. This sequence joins TRBV5-1 and TRBJ2-5; tentative D call: TRBD2 (6 bases). The CDR3 consists of 13 residues. The germline V gene has CDR1 SGHRS and CDR2 YFSETQ.

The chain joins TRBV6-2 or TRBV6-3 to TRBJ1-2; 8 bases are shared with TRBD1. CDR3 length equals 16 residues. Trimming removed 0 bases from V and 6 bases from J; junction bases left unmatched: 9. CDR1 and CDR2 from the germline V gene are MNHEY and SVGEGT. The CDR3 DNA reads TGTGCCAGCAGTTACTCCATGCCCAGGGGGCGAAATGGCTACACCTTC. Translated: CASSYSMPRGRNGYTF.

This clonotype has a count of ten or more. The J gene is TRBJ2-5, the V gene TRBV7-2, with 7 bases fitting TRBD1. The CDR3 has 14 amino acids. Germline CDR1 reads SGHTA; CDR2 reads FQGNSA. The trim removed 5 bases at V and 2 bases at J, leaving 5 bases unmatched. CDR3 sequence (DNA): TGTGCCAGCAGCCATGGGACAGTTCAAGAGACCCAGTACTTC. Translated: CASSHGTVQETQYF.

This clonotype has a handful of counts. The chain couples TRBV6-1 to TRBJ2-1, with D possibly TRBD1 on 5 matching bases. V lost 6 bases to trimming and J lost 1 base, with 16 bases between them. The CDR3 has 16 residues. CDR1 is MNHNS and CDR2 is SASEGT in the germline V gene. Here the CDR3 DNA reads TGTGCCAGCAGCCAAGGGGCTTGGAAGTCCTACAATGAGCAGTTCTTC. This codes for CASSQGAWKSYNEQFF.

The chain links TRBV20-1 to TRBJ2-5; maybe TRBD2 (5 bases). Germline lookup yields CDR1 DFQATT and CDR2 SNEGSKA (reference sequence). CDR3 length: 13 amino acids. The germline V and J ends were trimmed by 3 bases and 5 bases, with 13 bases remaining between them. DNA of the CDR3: TGCAGTGCTAGGTTGGAGGAATACGAGACCCAGTACTTC. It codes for CSARLEEYETQYF.

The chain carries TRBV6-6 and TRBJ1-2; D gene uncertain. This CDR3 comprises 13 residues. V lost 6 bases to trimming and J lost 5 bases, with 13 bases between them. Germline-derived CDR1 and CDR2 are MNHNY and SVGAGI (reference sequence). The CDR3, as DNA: TGTGCCAGCAGCCCCTGGTTGGGGTATGGCTACACCTTC. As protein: CASSPWLGYGYTF.

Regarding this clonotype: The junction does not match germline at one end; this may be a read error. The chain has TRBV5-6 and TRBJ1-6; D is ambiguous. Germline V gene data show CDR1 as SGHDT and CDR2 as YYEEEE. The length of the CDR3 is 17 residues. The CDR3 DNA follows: TGTGCCAGCAGCTTGGGAGCTCCGAGCTCCTACAATTCACCCCTCCACTTT. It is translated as CASSLGAPSSYNSPLHF.